This passage covers 32 T cell receptor beta chains from one sample sequenced in a study of early T cells in non-severe SARS-CoV-2 infection. One entry per CDR3 protein results from TCRdb running MiXCR on the 5' RACE reads. Among more than 80,000 distinct CDR3 sequences, around 15% were seen once, and the ten largest hold 5.5% to 8%. The sequencing input was whole blood. The receptors here all came from an adult who was a healthcare worker with PCR-confirmed SARS-CoV-2 infection or an uninfected control (not recorded which).

This clonotype was picked up a small number of times. The rearrangement joins TRBV4-1 to TRBJ2-5; D possibly corresponds to TRBD1 (5 bases). CDR3 length: 15 amino acids. V shed 1 base and J shed 3 bases, with 12 bases lying between them. Germline V gene sequence: CDR1 MGHRA, CDR2 YSYEKL. CDR3 amino acids: CASSQVPSGKETQYF. CDR3 nucleotides: TGCGCCAGCAGCCAAGTTCCCTCAGGGAAAGAGACCCAGTACTTC.

This clonotype was seen at least ten times. The chain carries TRBV5-4 and TRBJ2-3; 10 bases map to TRBD2. The trim removed 4 bases at V and 1 base at J, leaving 15 bases unmatched. Per germline, CDR1 SGHNT and CDR2 YYREEE (reference sequence). CDR3 length equals 19 residues. CDR3 DNA: TGTGCCAGCAGCCCGGGAATCCTAGCGGGAGTGGGTGGCACAGATACGCAGTATTTT. Translating it yields CASSPGILAGVGGTDTQYF.

This clonotype was seen a handful of times. This sequence joins TRBV10-3 and TRBJ2-7; TRBD2 might be the D (6 bases). The germline V gene encodes CDR1 ENHRY and CDR2 SYGVKD. Trimming stripped 7 bases from V and 1 base from J, with 11 bases between. This CDR3 region has 13 residues. CDR3 bases: TGTGCCATCAACTCCGGGACTTCCTACGAGCAGTACTTC. This sequence encodes CAINSGTSYEQYF.

This clonotype was counted only a few times. This chain connects TRBV7-9 to TRBJ2-6; D unclear. Germline V gene sequence: CDR1 SEHNR, CDR2 FQNEAQ (reference sequence). CDR3 length: 16 residues. V was shortened by 1 base and J by 2 bases, with 9 bases between the two germline ends. In nucleotides, the CDR3 is TGTGCCAGCAGCTTAGGTGTGGCTACTGGGGCCAACGTCCTGACTTTC. Amino acid sequence: CASSLGVATGANVLTF. Full variable domain (rest looked up from reference TRBV7-9 and TRBJ2-6): DTGVSQNPRHKITKRGQNVTFRCDPISEHNRLYWYRQTLGQGPEFLTYFQNEAQLEKSRLLSDRFSAERPKGSFSTLEIQRTEQGDSAMYLCASSLGVATGANVLTFGAGSRLTVL.

The rearrangement uses TRBV9 and TRBJ2-1; D could derive from TRBD1 or TRBD2 (5 bases each). Germline CDR1 is SGDLS and CDR2 is YYNGEE. The CDR3 spans 14 residues. The V end lost 4 bases, the J end lost 9 bases, and 17 bases lay between the germline ends. In nucleotides, the CDR3 is TGTGCCAGCAGCCCATCCCACGGGGCAGTTGAGCAGTTCTTC. Its translation is CASSPSHGAVEQFF.

The chain couples TRBV24-1 to TRBJ1-5; 7 bases map to TRBD1. Germline CDR1 is KGHDR and CDR2 is SFDVKD. CDR3 size: 15 residues. The V and J ends lost 3 bases and 6 bases, in that order; junction bases with no gene match: 7. Here the CDR3 DNA reads TGTGCCACCAGTGATACAGGGGCCAGGGGTCAGCCCCAGCATTTT. It codes for CATSDTGARGQPQHF.

V and J are TRBV6-2 or TRBV6-3 and TRBJ2-1; no firm D call. CDR1 and CDR2 (germline): MNHEY, SVGEGT. There are 16 residues in the CDR3. V lost 4 bases and J lost 0, with 13 bases in between. CDR3 coding DNA: TGTGCCAGCAGTTTGAGCACCCACGGCTCCTACAATGAGCAGTTCTTC. This gives the protein CASSLSTHGSYNEQFF.

V usage is TRBV11-3 and J usage is TRBJ1-1, with 7 bases identical to TRBD1. The CDR3 contains 14 residues. The V and J ends lost 5 bases and 3 bases, in that order; junction bases with no gene match: 6. Germline assignment: CDR1 SGHNT and CDR2 YENEEA. The CDR3 region is CASSPGQEDTEAFF. The DNA for the CDR3 is TGTGCCAGCAGCCCCGGACAGGAGGACACTGAAGCTTTCTTT.

This clonotype was seen only a few times. The V call is TRBV3-1, the J call TRBJ1-5; D is unclear. The CDR3 runs 13 residues. Germline-derived CDR1 and CDR2 are LGHDT and YNNKEL (reference sequence). Trimming shortened V by 1 base and J by 6 bases, and 7 bases separated the two germline ends. The CDR3 nucleotides are TGTGCCAGCAGCCAAGCCACAGCTCAGCCCCAGCATTTT. Amino acid sequence: CASSQATAQPQHF.

This chain connects TRBV29-1 to TRBJ1-1; D is undetermined. The CDR3 loop spans 12 amino acids. V was cut by 4 bases and J by 0 bases, with 6 bases left in between. Germline V gene data show CDR1 as SQVTM and CDR2 as ANQGSEA. CDR3 protein: CSVAVVNTEAFF. In nucleotides, the CDR3 is TGCAGCGTTGCGGTTGTGAACACTGAAGCTTTCTTT.

This chain joins TRBV7-6 and TRBJ2-1; D is possibly TRBD2 (5 bases). With 1 base removed from V and 9 bases from J, the gap between germline ends came to 19 bases. This CDR3 has 16 residues. Germline V gene lookup returns CDR1 SGHVS and CDR2 FNYEAQ. CDR3 bases: TGTGCCAGCAGCTTAGATGCTGGCAGCGGAAATCTTGAGCAGTTCTTC. It encodes CASSLDAGSGNLEQFF.

The chain has TRBV27 and TRBJ2-3; D is uncertain. Germline V gene lookup returns CDR1 MNHEY and CDR2 SMNVEV (reference sequence). The CDR3 extends over 11 amino acids. Trimming took 8 bases from V and 0 from J, leaving 3 bases between them. The CDR3 region is CASGSTDTQYF. The CDR3, as DNA: TGTGCCAGCGGGAGCACAGATACGCAGTATTTT.

This clonotype was found many times. V and J are TRBV11-2 and TRBJ1-3; D gene ambiguous. The V end lost 3 bases, the J end lost 0 bases, and 12 bases lay between the germline ends. CDR1 and CDR2 (germline): SGHAT, FQNNGV. This CDR3 has 16 amino acids. CDR3 residues: CASSFTGGRSGNTIYF. CDR3 coding DNA: TGTGCCAGCAGCTTTACTGGCGGACGCTCTGGAAACACCATATATTTT.

This chain connects TRBV21-1 to TRBJ1-6. TRBV21-1 is tagged as a pseudogene. This CDR3 contains 9 residues. The CDR3 protein is CATVPPLHF. The CDR3 coding sequence is TGTGCCACGGTTCCACCCCTCCACTTT.

The rearrangement joins TRBV11-2 to TRBJ2-1; 7 positions agree with TRBD1. Germline CDR1 reads SGHAT; CDR2 reads FQNNGV. This CDR3 spans 15 amino acids. V lost 5 bases and J lost 2; bases outside the gene matches: 6. CDR3 protein: CASSRQGATYNEQFF. In DNA, the CDR3 is TGTGCCAGCAGCCGACAGGGTGCGACCTACAATGAGCAGTTCTTC.

V usage is TRBV20-1 and J usage is TRBJ2-1; D not resolved. The V end lost 0 bases, the J end lost 13 bases, and 13 bases lay between the germline ends. The CDR3 is 12 residues long. In germline, CDR1 is DFQATT, CDR2 SNEGSKA (reference sequence). The DNA for the CDR3 is TGCAGTGCTAGAGATGACGGCTATCGACAGTTCTTC. Translating it yields CSARDDGYRQFF.

In this sample, this clonotype turned up a few times. This chain's CDR3 is CSPIIQREVYNEQFF. The CDR3 DNA sequence: TGCAGCCCCATTATACAGCGGGAGGTATACAATGAGCAGTTCTTC. This rearrangement joins TRBV20-1 to TRBJ2-1; TRBD2 matches at 9 bases. CDR3 length: 15 amino acids. The germline CDR1 and CDR2 sequences are DFQATT and SNEGSKA (reference sequence).

The CDR3 protein is CASSQDRVLTEQYF. For the CDR3, the DNA is TGTGCCAGCAGCCAGGACAGGGTCCTAACCGAGCAGTACTTC. V and J are TRBV6-2 or TRBV6-3 and TRBJ2-7; TRBD1 aligns across 8 bases. Germline CDR1 is MNHEY and CDR2 is SVGEGT. J lost 6 bases, V lost 6 bases, and 10 bases had no gene match. The CDR3 totals 14 residues.

Only a few counts were recorded for this clonotype. The chain joins TRBV4-1 to TRBJ2-1, with 8 nucleotides matching TRBD2. This CDR3 spans 18 amino acids. V lost 0 bases to trimming and J lost 8 bases; unmatched junction nucleotides: 15. The V gene's germline CDR1 is MGHRA and CDR2 YSYEKL. The CDR3 nucleotides read TGCGCCAGCAGCCAAGATATCTCGGACGGGAGGGCCTTCTATGAGCAGTTCTTC. This gives the protein CASSQDISDGRAFYEQFF.

This clonotype has more than one count but fewer than ten. The chain recombines TRBV3-1 with TRBJ1-6; 9 positions match TRBD1. CDR3 size: 14 residues. Germline lookup yields CDR1 LGHDT and CDR2 YNNKEL (reference sequence). V lost 4 bases, J lost 10 bases, and 5 bases stayed unmatched. The CDR3 region is CASSRDRVGSPLHF. The CDR3 DNA sequence: TGTGCCAGCAGCCGGGACAGGGTAGGCTCACCCCTCCACTTT.

The chain has TRBV20-1 and TRBJ2-3, with TRBD2 matching over 11 bases. Germline V gives CDR1 DFQATT, CDR2 SNEGSKA (reference sequence). J lost 6 bases, V lost 5 bases, and 7 bases had no gene match. The CDR3 sequence is 14 residues long. The CDR3 coding sequence is TGCAGTGCTCCCACTAGCGGGAGTCCTGATACGCAGTATTTT. Its translation is CSAPTSGSPDTQYF.

The chain recombines TRBV18 with TRBJ2-5; TRBD1 is a possible D gene (6 bases). The CDR3 runs 14 residues. V was trimmed by 5 bases and J by 3 bases, leaving 13 bases between them. CDR1 and CDR2 (germline): KGHSH, LQKENI. The CDR3 here is CASSYGDKEETQYF. The CDR3 DNA reads TGTGCCAGCTCATACGGGGACAAGGAAGAGACCCAGTACTTC.

This clonotype was counted many times. V usage is TRBV6-5 and J usage is TRBJ2-4; 7 nucleotides line up with TRBD2. Germline values: CDR1 MNHEY, CDR2 SVGAGI. V lost 2 bases to trimming and J lost 0 bases; unmatched junction nucleotides: 10. CDR3 length: 18 amino acids. The CDR3 sequence: CASSYRPQGGVAKNIQYF. The CDR3 DNA follows: TGTGCCAGCAGTTACCGGCCTCAGGGAGGGGTAGCCAAAAACATTCAGTACTTC.

Ten or more counts support this clonotype. The chain employs TRBV4-1 and TRBJ2-1, with 8 bases aligning to TRBD2. V trimming: 4 bases; J trimming: 0 bases; junction bases outside the gene matches: 14. This CDR3 is 19 amino acids long. The V gene's germline CDR1 is MGHRA and CDR2 YSYEKL. CDR3: CASSPMLAGIGNSYNEQFF. The CDR3, as DNA: TGCGCCAGCAGCCCCATGCTAGCGGGCATAGGGAACTCCTACAATGAGCAGTTCTTC.

This chain links TRBV21-1 with TRBJ2-1; no check of the table's D call, TRBD1, against the DNA was made. TRBV21-1 is described as a pseudogene. The CDR3 is made up of 21 amino acids. DNA of the CDR3: TGTGCCAGCAGCAAAGGTAATGAGAGGTCAAAGGGGAAATGCTCCTACAATGAGCAGTTCTTC. Translating gives CASSKGNERSKGKCSYNEQFF.

This clonotype turned up a few times. This chain connects TRBV19 to TRBJ2-7, with a weak D call TRBD1 (5 bases). The CDR3 has 16 amino acids. V gave up 6 bases and J gave up 3 bases, with 21 bases separating them. The germline V gene has CDR1 LNHDA and CDR2 SQIVND (reference sequence). DNA for the CDR3: TGTGCCAGTAGCCCCGGCGGACAAAAGACGATCTACGAGCAGTACTTC. It specifies CASSPGGQKTIYEQYF.

This clonotype was observed a handful of times. V gene TRBV19 combines with J gene TRBJ1-5, with 8 bases lining up with TRBD1. CDR3 length equals 16 residues. Trimming took 4 bases from V and 2 from J; bases not matched to a gene: 7. Germline-derived CDR1 and CDR2 are LNHDA and SQIVND (reference sequence). In nucleotides, the CDR3 is TGTGCCAGTAGTACCTCTGGGACAGGAGGCAATCAGCCCCAGCATTTT. Its protein product is CASSTSGTGGNQPQHF.

This clonotype has a count of ten or more. The chain joins TRBV10-2 to TRBJ1-6, with D tentatively TRBD1 (5 bases). The CDR3 loop spans 14 amino acids. V was cut by 2 bases and J by 8 bases, with 10 bases left in between. Germline V gene lookup returns CDR1 WSHSY and CDR2 SAAADI. CDR3 amino acids: CASSERGSDSPLHF. CDR3 in DNA: TGCGCCAGCAGTGAGAGGGGTAGCGATTCACCCCTCCACTTT.

The genes are TRBV6-5 and TRBJ1-2; 7 bases agree with TRBD1. Germline trimming cut 7 bases from V and 3 bases from J; bases unmatched to any gene: 5. This CDR3 is 13 amino acids long. The germline CDR1 and CDR2 sequences are MNHEY and SVGAGI. The CDR3 loop is CASNTGTDYGYTF. The CDR3 DNA reads as TGTGCCAGCAACACCGGGACAGACTATGGCTACACCTTC.

There are many counts of this clonotype. This chain links TRBV2 with TRBJ2-6; D call uncertain. The CDR3 loop spans 15 amino acids. Per germline, CDR1 SNHLY and CDR2 FYNNEI. Trimming left V 4 bases short and J 2 bases short, with 9 bases between. The CDR3 sequence is CASSGPPAGANVLTF. DNA of the CDR3: TGTGCCAGCAGTGGTCCTCCCGCTGGGGCCAACGTCCTGACTTTC. Looking up the rest from reference TRBV2 and TRBJ2-6 gives the full variable domain: EPEVTQTPSHQVTQMGQEVILRCVPISNHLYFYWYRQILGQKVEFLVSFYNNEISEKSEIFDDQFSVERPDGSNFTLKIRSTKLEDSAMYFCASSGPPAGANVLTFGAGSRLTVL.

This clonotype was seen a few times. The chain is built from TRBV11-3 and TRBJ2-7; possible D gene TRBD1, 5 bases. The CDR3 consists of 13 residues. Trimming stripped 3 bases from V and 6 bases from J, with 12 bases between. Looked up from germline, CDR1 is SGHNT and CDR2 is YENEEA. CDR3 sequence: CASSFMQGSEQYF. CDR3 bases: TGTGCCAGCAGCTTTATGCAGGGAAGCGAGCAGTACTTC.

J is TRBJ1-2 and V is TRBV12-3 or TRBV12-4; no firm D call. Deletions cut 5 bases from V and 0 bases from J, with 16 bases between. The CDR3 contains 16 residues. CDR3 sequence reads: CASSETGLRANYGYTF. The CDR3 nucleotides read TGTGCCAGCAGTGAAACCGGTCTCCGGGCTAACTATGGCTACACCTTC.